This T cell receptor (beta chain) emerged from a study of shared clonotypes between healthy human individuals. The germline gives CDR1 SGDLS, CDR2 YYNGEE. V was clipped by 2 bases and J by 3 bases; unmatched bases: 4. This CDR3 is built from 15 residues. It was about 190 ng DNA, 30,000 or so T cell genomes, that sorted-subset replicate PCRs used. The method was immunoSEQ multiplex PCR; TCRdb's version includes in-frame clones alone and lacks a portion of them. Of roughly 700,000 clones in the sample, roughly 70% are singletons; the top ten hold approximately 1.8%. Within Nashville, Tennessee resided all donors, each a Caucasian adult.

The genes are TRBV9 and TRBJ2-1, with 8 bases lining up with TRBD1. The TCR sequence derives from a woman aged 25 to 39 in good health. The specimen sequenced was memory CD4+ T cells sorted from blood. Subset denoted: CD45RA-negative fraction. The CDR3 sequence: CASSVTGGFYNEQFF. CDR3 in DNA: TGTGCCAGCAGCGTTACAGGGGGTTTCTACAATGAGCAGTTCTTC.